This passage covers 14 T cell receptor beta chains from one sample sequenced in a study of spatial heterogeneity in lung cancer. Study conclusions and caveats: Counts of expanded alpha and beta TCRs within tumors tracked the tumor nonsynonymous mutation count.

These receptors have no known antigen. Indicated time point: sample taken at primary tumor resection. TCRdb reprocessed the 5' RACE reads with MiXCR, giving one entry per CDR3 protein. Of tens of thousands of distinct CDR3 sequences in the sample, roughly 6.7% were seen once. The sample here was lung tumor tissue, taken at surgery. The origin of the receptors is a male donor with early-stage non-small cell lung cancer.

The sample holds a few counts of this clonotype. The rearrangement joins TRBV2 to TRBJ2-5; D is perhaps TRBD1 (6 bases). Between the trimmed V and J ends, which lost 7 bases and 7 bases, there was a span of 16 bases. The CDR3 totals 13 residues. CDR1 is SNHLY and CDR2 is FYNNEI in the germline V gene. The CDR3 here is CASTSPGTRTQYF. CDR3 nucleotides: TGTGCCAGCACCTCGCCAGGGACACGGACCCAGTACTTC.

This clonotype was seen only once. V usage is TRBV7-2 and J usage is TRBJ2-1; no definite D call. CDR3 size: 15 residues. CDR1 is SGHTA, CDR2 FQGNSA, per germline. Between the trimmed V and J ends, which lost 0 bases and 6 bases, there was a span of 12 bases. This CDR3 reads CASSLANTNSNEQFF. The CDR3 DNA follows: TGTGCCAGCAGCTTAGCTAATACTAACTCCAATGAGCAGTTCTTC.

This clonotype was found many times. The chain recombines TRBV20-1 with TRBJ2-3, with 10 nucleotides matching TRBD2. Germline CDR1 and CDR2: DFQATT and SNEGSKA (reference sequence). CDR3 size: 13 residues. V lost 5 bases and J lost 7; bases outside the gene matches: 6. This chain's CDR3 is CSAFLAGEYTQYF. The CDR3 coding sequence is TGCAGTGCTTTCCTAGCGGGAGAATATACGCAGTATTTT.

The sample holds many counts of this clonotype. The chain links TRBV27 to TRBJ1-5; D is undetermined. The CDR3 runs 12 residues. Germline V gives CDR1 MNHEY, CDR2 SMNVEV (reference sequence). The V and J ends lost 7 bases and 0 bases respectively, with 4 bases between them. In nucleotides, the CDR3 is TGTGCCAGCAAGAATAGCAATCAGCCCCAGCATTTT. This translates into CASKNSNQPQHF.

This clonotype has at least ten counts. The chain carries TRBV7-2 and TRBJ2-5; D remains ambiguous. Germline V gene lookup returns CDR1 SGHTA and CDR2 FQGNSA. CDR3 length equals 13 residues. Trimming shortened V by 4 bases and J by 3 bases, and 9 bases separated the two germline ends. The CDR3 loop is CASSSNREETQYF. In DNA form, the CDR3 reads TGTGCCAGCAGCTCAAATAGGGAAGAGACCCAGTACTTC.

The chain employs TRBV5-1 and TRBJ1-1; unclear D gene. The CDR3 is made up of 11 amino acids. Germline V gene lookup returns CDR1 SGHRS and CDR2 YFSETQ. The ends were cut back, 6 bases at V and 0 bases at J, with 3 bases in the middle. The CDR3 sequence: CASTMNTEAFF. The CDR3 DNA sequence: TGCGCCAGCACGATGAACACTGAAGCTTTCTTT. The full variable domain, in which reference TRBV5-1 and TRBJ1-1 provide the parts outside the CDR3, is KAGVTQTPRYLIKTRGQQVTLSCSPISGHRSVSWYQQTPGQGLQFLFEYFSETQRNKGNFPGRFSGRQFSNSRSEMNVSTLELGDSALYLCASTMNTEAFFGQGTRLTVV.

Ten or more counts support this clonotype. This rearrangement joins TRBV5-5 to TRBJ2-5, with a weak D call TRBD2 (5 bases). CDR1 is SGHKS, CDR2 YYEKEE, per germline (reference sequence). CDR3 length: 14 amino acids. The ends were cut back, 0 bases at V and 5 bases at J, with 11 bases in the middle. This CDR3 reads CASSLAASLETQYF. The CDR3 DNA is TGTGCCAGCAGCTTGGCGGCTAGCCTTGAGACCCAGTACTTC.

This clonotype has a count of ten or more. The J gene is TRBJ2-1, the V gene TRBV7-2; D uncertain. Per the germline V gene, CDR1 is SGHTA and CDR2 is FQGNSA. The V and J ends lost 0 bases and 6 bases respectively, with 9 bases between them. The CDR3 has 14 amino acids. The CDR3 sequence: CASSLAILSNEQFF. Here the CDR3 DNA reads TGTGCCAGCAGCTTAGCGATACTTTCCAATGAGCAGTTCTTC.

This clonotype was seen many times. The rearrangement joins TRBV29-1 to TRBJ2-5; D may be TRBD1 (5 bases). The CDR3 totals 13 residues. Germline CDR1 and CDR2: SQVTM and ANQGSEA. Trimming left V 3 bases short and J 1 base short, with 9 bases between. CDR3 loop: CSVEVGAQETQYF. Written as DNA, the CDR3 is TGCAGCGTTGAGGTTGGGGCCCAAGAGACCCAGTACTTC.

This clonotype was seen a handful of times. The chain couples TRBV5-6 to TRBJ2-5; 7 bases align to TRBD1. After removal of 7 bases from V and 4 bases from J, the junction contained 13 bases not matched to a gene. The CDR3 sequence is 15 residues long. Germline V gene lookup returns CDR1 SGHDT and CDR2 YYEEEE. CDR3 amino acids: CASLLTGSGRETQYF. CDR3 nucleotide sequence: TGTGCCAGCCTCCTGACAGGGAGCGGTCGAGAGACCCAGTACTTC.

In this sample, this clonotype turned up many times. The chain combines TRBV6-5 with TRBJ1-2; 10 bases match TRBD1. Losses at the gene ends were 0 bases for V and 7 bases for J; bases not matched to a gene: 8. This CDR3 comprises 16 residues. CDR1 is MNHEY, CDR2 SVGAGI, per germline. CDR3 bases: TGTGCCAGCAGTTACTCGAAAGGACAGGGGGTCGGTGGCTACACCTTC. Protein: CASSYSKGQGVGGYTF.

This clonotype was detected many times. The chain is built from TRBV7-9 and TRBJ1-2; perhaps TRBD1 as D (5 bases). Trimming shortened V by 1 base and J by 4 bases, and 16 bases separated the two germline ends. The CDR3 is 16 residues long. Germline CDR1 and CDR2: SEHNR and FQNEAQ (reference sequence). CDR3 DNA: TGTGCCAGCAGCTTAGGAATAGTCGGGGCCCGCTATGGCTACACCTTC. Translating it yields CASSLGIVGARYGYTF. Using reference TRBV7-9 and TRBJ1-2 for the parts outside the CDR3, the full variable domain is DTGVSQNPRHKITKRGQNVTFRCDPISEHNRLYWYRQTLGQGPEFLTYFQNEAQLEKSRLLSDRFSAERPKGSFSTLEIQRTEQGDSAMYLCASSLGIVGARYGYTFGSGTRLTVV.

This clonotype has a count of ten or more. The J gene is TRBJ2-1, the V gene TRBV27, with 8 bases identical to TRBD2. This CDR3 has 11 amino acids. Trimming at V came to 6 bases and at J to 14 bases, leaving 6 bases not matched to a gene. Per germline, CDR1 MNHEY and CDR2 SMNVEV (reference sequence). CDR3 nucleotide sequence: TGTGCCAGCAGGTTCGGGACTAGGGAGTTCTTC. It specifies CASRFGTREFF.

This clonotype appeared many times. The chain couples TRBV6-5 to TRBJ2-6; D may be TRBD2 (6 bases). V lost 8 bases and J lost 4, with 21 bases in between. Germline lookup yields CDR1 MNHEY and CDR2 SVGAGI. This CDR3 has 17 amino acids. The CDR3 sequence: CASSVIGGRKGANVLTF. DNA of the CDR3: TGTGCCAGCTCAGTTATAGGAGGGCGAAAAGGGGCCAACGTCCTGACTTTC.